This is a list of T cell receptor beta chains from one sample in a study of T-cell reconstitution after alpha-beta-depleted transplantation in children. MiXCR, applied by TCRdb to the PCR reads, yields one record per CDR3 protein. The table lists over 150,000 distinct CDR3 sequences, over 8.5% of them singletons, with 13% in the top ten. The sample here was PBMCs, taken before TCRalphabeta/CD19-depleted stem cell transplant. The receptors here all came from a boy aged 2-15 years with acute myeloid leukemia, due to receive a stem cell transplant. Each CDR3 is given with its conserved first and last residue. Each record gives: D gene, V gene, clone size, J gene, CDR3 protein, CDR3 DNA. A D gene is named only where the DNA matches it firmly. Rows give clone size only sometimes, using once, few, many, or a class for an expanded clone.

TRBD1	TRBV28	many	TRBJ2-4	CASSSPGTGVYIQYF	TGTGCCAGCAGTTCCCCCGGGACAGGAGTATACATTCAGTACTTC
.	TRBV4-1	many	TRBJ2-3	CASSQQAGGLGTDTQYF	TGCGCCAGCAGCCAGCAGGCCGGGGGGCTAGGCACAGATACGCAGTATTTT
.	TRBV19	many	TRBJ1-5	CASLERGRNTWQPQHF	TGTGCCAGCCTAGAAAGAGGGAGGAATACTTGGCAGCCCCAGCATTTT
.	TRBV5-1	many	TRBJ2-2	CASSLWGRQGNTGELFF	TGCGCCAGCAGCTTGTGGGGGCGGCAGGGGAACACCGGGGAGCTGTTTTTT
.	TRBV7-9	many	TRBJ1-3	CASSPRQGSYSGNTIYF	TGTGCCAGCAGCCCCCGGCAGGGCTCTTACTCTGGAAACACCATATATTTT
.	TRBV2	many	TRBJ2-3	CASSERGLSTDTQYF	TGTGCCAGCAGTGAACGGGGGCTGAGCACAGATACGCAGTATTTT
.	TRBV7-2	many	TRBJ1-2	CASSLFGPVANYGYTF	TGTGCCAGCAGCTTATTCGGCCCAGTTGCTAACTATGGCTACACCTTC
.	TRBV7-9	many	TRBJ2-3	CAAQGRADTSTDTQYF	TGTGCCGCCCAGGGACGGGCAGACACTAGCACAGATACGCAGTATTTT
TRBD1	TRBV20-1	many	TRBJ1-2	CSARGQGGNYGYTF	TGCAGTGCTAGAGGACAGGGGGGCAACTATGGCTACACCTTC
TRBD1	TRBV4-1	many	TRBJ2-1	CASSPGQGRGNEQFF	TGCGCCAGCAGCCCAGGACAGGGGAGGGGCAATGAGCAGTTCTTC
TRBD1	TRBV18	many	TRBJ1-1	CASSPDRDITEAFF	TGTGCCAGCTCACCGGACAGGGATATCACTGAAGCTTTCTTT
.	TRBV12-3/TRBV12-4	many	TRBJ2-1	CASTLGRSYNEQFF	TGTGCCAGCACTTTGGGGCGCTCCTACAATGAGCAGTTCTTC
TRBD1	TRBV12-3/TRBV12-4	.	TRBJ2-1	CASSFGRRGIGSYNEQFF	TGTGCCAGCAGTTTTGGGCGCAGGGGGATTGGGTCCTACAATGAGCAGTTCTTC
TRBD2	TRBV7-3	many	TRBJ2-1	CASSSPGLDPYNEQFF	TGTGCCAGCAGCTCTCCGGGACTAGATCCCTACAATGAGCAGTTCTTC
.	TRBV20-1	many	TRBJ1-1	CSADLPLTLNTEAFF	TGCAGTGCTGACCTCCCTCTGACCTTGAACACTGAAGCTTTCTTT
.	TRBV5-5	many	TRBJ1-5	CASSRLGVSNQPQHF	TGTGCCAGCAGCCGTCTGGGGGTTAGCAATCAGCCCCAGCATTTT
.	TRBV3-1	many	TRBJ2-2	CASSPGLTGELFF	TGTGCCAGCAGCCCGGGCCTGACCGGGGAGCTGTTTTTT
.	TRBV20-1	many	TRBJ1-1	CSATGVTEAFF	TGCAGTGCTACAGGGGTAACTGAAGCTTTCTTT
.	TRBV6-1	many	TRBJ2-3	CANSAGPDTQYF	TGTGCCAACTCGGCAGGCCCAGATACGCAGTATTTT